Sequencing of this T cell receptor beta chain was carried out in a study of T cell responses to AZD1222 COVID-19 vaccine. The data were produced by immunoSEQ multiplex PCR, yet TCRdb's version contains in-frame clones alone and is incomplete. The sample gives some 130,000 clones, over 90% of which show up once; about 5% is in the top ten. Trimming took 4 bases from V and 7 from J; bases not matched to a gene: 5. The germline V gene encodes CDR1 LNHDA and CDR2 SQIVND (reference sequence). The CDR3 runs to 14 residues. The source of this sequence is an adult in good health. The chain uses TRBV19 and TRBJ2-7, with 12 bases matching TRBD1. Specimen: peripheral blood, collected on day 0 of AZD1222 vaccination. CDR3 in DNA: TGTGCCAGTAGTACGGGACAGGGGGCGAATGAGCAGTACTTC. Its protein product is CASSTGQGANEQYF.